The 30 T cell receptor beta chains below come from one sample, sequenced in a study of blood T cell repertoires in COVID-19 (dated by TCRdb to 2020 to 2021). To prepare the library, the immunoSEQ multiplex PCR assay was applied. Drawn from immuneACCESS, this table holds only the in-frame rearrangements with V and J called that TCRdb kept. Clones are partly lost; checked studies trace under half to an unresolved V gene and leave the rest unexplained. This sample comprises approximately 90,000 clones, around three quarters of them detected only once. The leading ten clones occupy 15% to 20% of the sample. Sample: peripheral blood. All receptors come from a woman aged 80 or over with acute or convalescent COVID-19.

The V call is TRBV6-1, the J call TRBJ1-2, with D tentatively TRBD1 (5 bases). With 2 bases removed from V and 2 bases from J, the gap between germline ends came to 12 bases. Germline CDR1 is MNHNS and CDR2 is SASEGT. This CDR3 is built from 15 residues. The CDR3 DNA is TGTGCCAGCAGTGAACCAGGGCTTGGGAACTATGGCTACACCTTC. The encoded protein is CASSEPGLGNYGYTF.

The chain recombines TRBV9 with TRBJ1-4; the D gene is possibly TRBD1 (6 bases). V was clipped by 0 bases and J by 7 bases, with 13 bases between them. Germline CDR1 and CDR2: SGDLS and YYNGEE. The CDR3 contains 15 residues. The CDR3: CASSVAGGGGEKLFF. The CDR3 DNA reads TGTGCCAGCAGCGTAGCGGGAGGGGGTGGTGAAAAACTGTTTTTT. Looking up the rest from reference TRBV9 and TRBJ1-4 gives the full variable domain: DSGVTQTPKHLITATGQRVTLRCSPRSGDLSVYWYQQSLDQGLQFLIQYYNGEERAKGNILERFSAQQFPDLHSELNLSSLELGDSALYFCASSVAGGGGEKLFFGSGTQLSVL.

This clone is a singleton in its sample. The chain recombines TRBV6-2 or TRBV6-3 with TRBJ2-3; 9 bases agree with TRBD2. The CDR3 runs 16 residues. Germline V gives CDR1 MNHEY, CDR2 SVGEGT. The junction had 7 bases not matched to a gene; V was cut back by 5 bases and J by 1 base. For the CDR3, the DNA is TGTGCCAGCAGTATTAGCGGGGGCAGGGGCACAGATACGCAGTATTTT. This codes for CASSISGGRGTDTQYF.

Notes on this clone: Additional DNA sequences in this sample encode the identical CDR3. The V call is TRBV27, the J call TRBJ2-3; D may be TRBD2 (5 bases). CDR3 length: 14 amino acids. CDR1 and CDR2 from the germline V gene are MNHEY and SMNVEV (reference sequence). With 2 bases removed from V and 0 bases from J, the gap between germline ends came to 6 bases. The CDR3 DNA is TGTGCCAGCAGTTTAGGCGGGAGCACAGATACGCAGTATTTT. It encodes CASSLGGSTDTQYF.

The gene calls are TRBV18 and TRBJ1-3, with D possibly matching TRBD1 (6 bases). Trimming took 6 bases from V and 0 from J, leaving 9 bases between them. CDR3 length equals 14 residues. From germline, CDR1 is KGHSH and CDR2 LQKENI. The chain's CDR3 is CASSPRGSGNTIYF. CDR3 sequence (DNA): TGTGCCAGCTCTCCCAGGGGCTCTGGAAACACCATATATTTT.

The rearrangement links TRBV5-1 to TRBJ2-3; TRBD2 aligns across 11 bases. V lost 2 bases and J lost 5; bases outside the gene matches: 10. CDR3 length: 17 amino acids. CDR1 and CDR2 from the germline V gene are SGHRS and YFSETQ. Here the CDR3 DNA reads TGCGCCAGCAGCTTTTCCATAATAGCGGGGGGGAAAGATACGCAGTATTTT. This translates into CASSFSIIAGGKDTQYF. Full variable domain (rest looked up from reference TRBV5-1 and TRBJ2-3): KAGVTQTPRYLIKTRGQQVTLSCSPISGHRSVSWYQQTPGQGLQFLFEYFSETQRNKGNFPGRFSGRQFSNSRSEMNVSTLELGDSALYLCASSFSIIAGGKDTQYFGPGTRLTVL.

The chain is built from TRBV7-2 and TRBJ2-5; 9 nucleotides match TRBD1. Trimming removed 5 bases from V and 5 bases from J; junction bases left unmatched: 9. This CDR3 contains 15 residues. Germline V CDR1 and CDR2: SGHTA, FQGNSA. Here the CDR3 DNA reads TGTGCCAGCAGCCCCCAGGACAGGGGAGGCGAGACCCAGTACTTC. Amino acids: CASSPQDRGGETQYF.

Written as DNA, the CDR3 is TGTGCCAGCAGTTCCACACCATCGGGAAACACCATATATTTT. Translated, it gives CASSSTPSGNTIYF. The chain employs TRBV7-7 and TRBJ1-3; D call uncertain. This CDR3 region has 14 residues. CDR1 is SSHAT, CDR2 FNYEAQ, per germline (reference sequence). The V gene lost 6 bases and the J gene lost 4 bases, with 13 bases spanning the gap.

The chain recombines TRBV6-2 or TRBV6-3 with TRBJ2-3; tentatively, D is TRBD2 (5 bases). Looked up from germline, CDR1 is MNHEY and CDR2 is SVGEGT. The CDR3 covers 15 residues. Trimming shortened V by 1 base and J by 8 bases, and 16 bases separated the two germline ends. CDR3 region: CASSYFAVGEGTQYF. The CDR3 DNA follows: TGTGCCAGCAGTTACTTCGCGGTAGGAGAGGGTACGCAGTATTTT.

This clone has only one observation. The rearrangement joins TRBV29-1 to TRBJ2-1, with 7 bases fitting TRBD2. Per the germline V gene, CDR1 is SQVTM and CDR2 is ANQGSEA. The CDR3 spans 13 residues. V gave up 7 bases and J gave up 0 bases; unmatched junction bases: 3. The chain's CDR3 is CSAGGSSYNEQFF. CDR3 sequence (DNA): TGCAGCGCCGGGGGGAGCTCCTACAATGAGCAGTTCTTC.

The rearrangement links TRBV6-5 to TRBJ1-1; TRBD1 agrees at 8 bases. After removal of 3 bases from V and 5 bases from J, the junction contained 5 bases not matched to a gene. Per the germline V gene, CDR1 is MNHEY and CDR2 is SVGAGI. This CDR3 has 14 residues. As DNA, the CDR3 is TGTGCCAGCAGTTATCGCGGACAGGGAACTGAAGCTTTCTTT. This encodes CASSYRGQGTEAFF.

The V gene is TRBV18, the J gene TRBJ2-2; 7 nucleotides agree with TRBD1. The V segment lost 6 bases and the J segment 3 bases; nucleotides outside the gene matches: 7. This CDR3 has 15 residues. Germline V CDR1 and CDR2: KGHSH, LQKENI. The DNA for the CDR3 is TGTGCCAGCTCGTCGACAGGGCTGGACACCGGGGAGCTGTTTTTT. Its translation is CASSSTGLDTGELFF.

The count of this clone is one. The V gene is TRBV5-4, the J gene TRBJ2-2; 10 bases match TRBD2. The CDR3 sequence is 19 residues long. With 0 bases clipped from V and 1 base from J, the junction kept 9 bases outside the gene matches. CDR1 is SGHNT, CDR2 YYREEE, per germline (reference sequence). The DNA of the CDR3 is TGTGCCAGCAGCTTGGCGCGTAGCGGGGGGCTCCTGAACACCGGGGAGCTGTTTTTT. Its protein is CASSLARSGGLLNTGELFF.

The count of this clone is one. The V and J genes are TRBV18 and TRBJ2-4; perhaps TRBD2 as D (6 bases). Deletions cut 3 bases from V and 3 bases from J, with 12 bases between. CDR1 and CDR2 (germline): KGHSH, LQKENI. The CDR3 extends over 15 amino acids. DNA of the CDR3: TGTGCCAGCTCACCCACCTACGGGGGCAAAAACATTCAGTACTTC. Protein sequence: CASSPTYGGKNIQYF.

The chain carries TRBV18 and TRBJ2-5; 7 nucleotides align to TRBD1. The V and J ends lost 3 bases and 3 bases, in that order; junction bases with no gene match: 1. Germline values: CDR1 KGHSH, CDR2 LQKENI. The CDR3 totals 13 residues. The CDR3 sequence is CASSPGQKETQYF. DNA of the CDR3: TGTGCCAGCTCACCGGGACAGAAAGAGACCCAGTACTTC.

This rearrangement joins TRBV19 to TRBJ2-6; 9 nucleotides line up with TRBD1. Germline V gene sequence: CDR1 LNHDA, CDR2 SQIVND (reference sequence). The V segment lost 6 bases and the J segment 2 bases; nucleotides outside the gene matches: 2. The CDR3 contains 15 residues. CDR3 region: CASRRQGAGANVLTF. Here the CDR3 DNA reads TGTGCCAGTAGGAGACAGGGGGCTGGGGCCAACGTCCTGACTTTC.

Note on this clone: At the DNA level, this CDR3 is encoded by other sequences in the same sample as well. CDR3 sequence reads: CASSQVNNEQFF. CDR3 bases: TGTGCCAGCAGCCAAGTTAACAATGAGCAGTTCTTC. The gene calls are TRBV3-1 (or the pseudogene TRBV3-2) and TRBJ2-1; D is unclear. The ends were cut back, 1 base at V and 5 bases at J, with 3 bases in the middle. Per the germline V gene, CDR1 is LGHDT and CDR2 is YNNKEL (reference sequence). CDR3 length equals 12 residues.

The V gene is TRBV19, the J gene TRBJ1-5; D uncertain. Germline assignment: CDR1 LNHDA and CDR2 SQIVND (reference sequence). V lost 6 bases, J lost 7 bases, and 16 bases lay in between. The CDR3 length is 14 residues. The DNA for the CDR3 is TGTGCCAGTAGCCCAGGCGGGAGAAGGCAGCCCCAGCATTTT. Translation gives CASSPGGRRQPQHF.

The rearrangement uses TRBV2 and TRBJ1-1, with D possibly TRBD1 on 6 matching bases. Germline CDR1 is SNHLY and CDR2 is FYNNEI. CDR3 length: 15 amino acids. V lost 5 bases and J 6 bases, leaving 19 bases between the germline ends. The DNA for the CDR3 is TGTGCCAGCAGTATCAACGCGGGGGCGTTAGCTGAAGCTTTCTTT. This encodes CASSINAGALAEAFF.

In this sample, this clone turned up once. The CDR3 reads CASLGRYGRTNEQFF. In nucleotides, the CDR3 is TGTGCCAGCCTCGGTCGGTACGGGAGGACCAATGAGCAGTTCTTC. The rearrangement joins TRBV21-1 to TRBJ2-1; the listed D gene, TRBD2, was not tested against the DNA. TRBV21-1 is a pseudogene. The CDR3 extends over 15 amino acids.

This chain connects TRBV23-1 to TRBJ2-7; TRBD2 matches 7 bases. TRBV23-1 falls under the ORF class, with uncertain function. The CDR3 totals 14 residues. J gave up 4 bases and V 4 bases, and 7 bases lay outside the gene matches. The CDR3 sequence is CASSLFRGGYEQYF. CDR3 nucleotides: TGCGCCAGCAGTCTCTTTCGGGGAGGGTACGAGCAGTACTTC.

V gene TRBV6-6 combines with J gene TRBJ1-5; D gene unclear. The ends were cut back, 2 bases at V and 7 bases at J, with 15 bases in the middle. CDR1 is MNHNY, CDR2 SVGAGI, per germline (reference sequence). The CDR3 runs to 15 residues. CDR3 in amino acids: CASSYKRSLEQPQHF. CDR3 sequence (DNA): TGTGCCAGCAGTTACAAAAGATCCCTGGAGCAGCCCCAGCATTTT.

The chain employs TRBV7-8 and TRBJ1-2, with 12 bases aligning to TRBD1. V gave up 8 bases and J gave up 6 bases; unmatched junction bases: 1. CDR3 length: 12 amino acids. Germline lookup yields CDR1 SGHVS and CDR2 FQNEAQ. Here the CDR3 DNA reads TGTGCCAGCGGGGACAGGGGGCATGGCTACACCTTC. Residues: CASGDRGHGYTF.

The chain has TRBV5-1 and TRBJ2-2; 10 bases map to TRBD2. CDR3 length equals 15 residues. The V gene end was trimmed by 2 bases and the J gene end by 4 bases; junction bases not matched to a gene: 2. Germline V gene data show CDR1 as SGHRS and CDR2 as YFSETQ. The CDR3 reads CASSLLAGSTGELFF. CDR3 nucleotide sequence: TGCGCCAGCAGCTTACTAGCGGGATCCACCGGGGAGCTGTTTTTT.

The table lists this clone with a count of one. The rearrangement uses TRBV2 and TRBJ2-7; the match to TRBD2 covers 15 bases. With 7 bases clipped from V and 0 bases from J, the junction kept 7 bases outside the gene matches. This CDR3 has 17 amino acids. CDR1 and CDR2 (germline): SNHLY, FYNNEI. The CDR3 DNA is TGTGCCAGCAAGCGACCGGGACTAGCGGGGGGCTCCTACGAGCAGTACTTC. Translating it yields CASKRPGLAGGSYEQYF.

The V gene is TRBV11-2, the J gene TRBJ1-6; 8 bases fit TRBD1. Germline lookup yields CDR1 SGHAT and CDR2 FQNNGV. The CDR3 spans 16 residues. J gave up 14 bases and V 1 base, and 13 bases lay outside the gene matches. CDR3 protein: CASSLGTGPGISSLHF. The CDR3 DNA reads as TGTGCCAGCAGCTTAGGGACAGGGCCCGGGATTTCGTCCCTCCACTTT.

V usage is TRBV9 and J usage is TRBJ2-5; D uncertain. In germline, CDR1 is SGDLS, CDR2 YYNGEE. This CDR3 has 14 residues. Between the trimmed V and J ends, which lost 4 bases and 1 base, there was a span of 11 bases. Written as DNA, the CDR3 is TGTGCCAGCAGCATAGCCCGGAGCCAAGAGACCCAGTACTTC. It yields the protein CASSIARSQETQYF.

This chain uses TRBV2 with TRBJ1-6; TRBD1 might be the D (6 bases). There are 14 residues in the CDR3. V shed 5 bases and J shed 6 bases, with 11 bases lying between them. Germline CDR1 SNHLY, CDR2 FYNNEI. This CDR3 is CASSTTGVNSPLHF. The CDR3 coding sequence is TGTGCCAGCAGTACGACAGGAGTTAATTCACCCCTCCACTTT.

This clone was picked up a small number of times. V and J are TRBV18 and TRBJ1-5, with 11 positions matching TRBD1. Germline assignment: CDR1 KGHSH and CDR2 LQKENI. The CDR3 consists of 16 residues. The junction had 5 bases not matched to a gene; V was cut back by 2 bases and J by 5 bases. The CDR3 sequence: CASSPSGTGGDQPQHF. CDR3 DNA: TGTGCCAGCTCACCATCAGGGACAGGGGGGGATCAGCCCCAGCATTTT.

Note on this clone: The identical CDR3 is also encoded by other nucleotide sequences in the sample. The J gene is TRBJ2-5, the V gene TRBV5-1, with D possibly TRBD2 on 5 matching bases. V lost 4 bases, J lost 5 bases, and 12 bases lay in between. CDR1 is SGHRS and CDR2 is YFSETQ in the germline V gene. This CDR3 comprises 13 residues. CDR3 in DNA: TGCGCCAGCAGCCTGATACCGGGGGAGACCCAGTACTTC. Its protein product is CASSLIPGETQYF.